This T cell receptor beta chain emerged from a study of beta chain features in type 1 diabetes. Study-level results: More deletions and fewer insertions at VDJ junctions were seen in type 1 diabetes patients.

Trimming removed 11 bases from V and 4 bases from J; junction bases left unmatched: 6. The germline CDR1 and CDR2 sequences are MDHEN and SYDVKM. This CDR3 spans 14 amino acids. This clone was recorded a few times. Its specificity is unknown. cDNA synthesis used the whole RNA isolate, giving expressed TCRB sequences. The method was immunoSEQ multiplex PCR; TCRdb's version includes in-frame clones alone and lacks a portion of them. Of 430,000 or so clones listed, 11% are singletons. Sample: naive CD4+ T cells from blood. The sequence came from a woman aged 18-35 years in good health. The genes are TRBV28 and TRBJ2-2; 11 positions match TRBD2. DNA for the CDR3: TGTGCCGCCCTTAGCGGGGGGGCCACCGGGGAGCTGTTTTTT. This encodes CAALSGGATGELFF.